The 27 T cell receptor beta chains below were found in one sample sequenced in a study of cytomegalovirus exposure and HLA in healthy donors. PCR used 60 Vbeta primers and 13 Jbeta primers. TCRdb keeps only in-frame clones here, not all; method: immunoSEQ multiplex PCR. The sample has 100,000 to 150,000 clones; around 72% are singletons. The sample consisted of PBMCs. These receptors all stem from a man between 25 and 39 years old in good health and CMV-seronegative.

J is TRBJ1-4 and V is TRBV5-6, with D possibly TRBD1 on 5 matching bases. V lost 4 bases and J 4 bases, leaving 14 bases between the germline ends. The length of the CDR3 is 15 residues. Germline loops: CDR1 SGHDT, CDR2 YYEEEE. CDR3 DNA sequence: TGTGCCAGCAGCATCCGACAGAGTAATAATGAAAAACTGTTTTTT. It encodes CASSIRQSNNEKLFF.

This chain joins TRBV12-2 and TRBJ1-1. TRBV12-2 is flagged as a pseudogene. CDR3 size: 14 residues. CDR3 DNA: TGTGCAAGTCGCTTAATTAGGGGGGGAACTGAAGCTTTCTTT. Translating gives CASRLIRGGTEAFF.

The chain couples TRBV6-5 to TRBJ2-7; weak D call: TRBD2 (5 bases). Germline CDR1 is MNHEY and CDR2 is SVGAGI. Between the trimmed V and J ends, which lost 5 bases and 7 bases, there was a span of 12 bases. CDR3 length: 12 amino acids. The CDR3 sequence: CASSKNPGEQYF. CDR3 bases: TGTGCCAGCAGTAAGAATCCGGGGGAGCAGTACTTC.

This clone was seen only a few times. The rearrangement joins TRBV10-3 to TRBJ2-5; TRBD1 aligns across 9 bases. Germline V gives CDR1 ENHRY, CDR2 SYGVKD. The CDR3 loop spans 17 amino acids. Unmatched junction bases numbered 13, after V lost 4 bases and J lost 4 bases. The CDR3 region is CAISAGPGQGSGETQYF. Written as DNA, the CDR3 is TGTGCCATCAGTGCCGGCCCCGGACAGGGGTCCGGAGAGACCCAGTACTTC.

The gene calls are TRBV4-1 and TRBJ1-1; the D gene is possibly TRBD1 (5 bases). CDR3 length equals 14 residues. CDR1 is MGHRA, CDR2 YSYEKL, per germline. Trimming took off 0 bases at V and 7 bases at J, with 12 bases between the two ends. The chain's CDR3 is CASSQDRRADEAFF. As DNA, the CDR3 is TGCGCCAGCAGCCAAGATCGCAGGGCCGATGAAGCTTTCTTT.

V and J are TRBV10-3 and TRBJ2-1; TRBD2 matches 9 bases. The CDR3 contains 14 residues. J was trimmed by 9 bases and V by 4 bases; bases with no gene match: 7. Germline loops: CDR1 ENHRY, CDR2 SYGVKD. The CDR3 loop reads CAISVTAGGGEQFF. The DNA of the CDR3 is TGTGCCATCAGTGTAACAGCGGGGGGCGGTGAGCAGTTCTTC.

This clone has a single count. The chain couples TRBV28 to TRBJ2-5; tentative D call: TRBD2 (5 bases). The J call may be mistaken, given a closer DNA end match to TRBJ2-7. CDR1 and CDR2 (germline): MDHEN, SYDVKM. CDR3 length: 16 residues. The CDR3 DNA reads TGTGCCAGCAGACTAGATGAGGCGGGTCTTGCCTACGAGCAGTACTTC. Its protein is CASRLDEAGLAYEQYF.

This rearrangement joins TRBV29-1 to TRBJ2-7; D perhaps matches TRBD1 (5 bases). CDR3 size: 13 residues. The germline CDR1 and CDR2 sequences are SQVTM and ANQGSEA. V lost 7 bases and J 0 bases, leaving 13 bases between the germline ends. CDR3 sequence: CSAKQGNSYEQYF. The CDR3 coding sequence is TGCAGCGCAAAGCAGGGAAACTCCTACGAGCAGTACTTC.

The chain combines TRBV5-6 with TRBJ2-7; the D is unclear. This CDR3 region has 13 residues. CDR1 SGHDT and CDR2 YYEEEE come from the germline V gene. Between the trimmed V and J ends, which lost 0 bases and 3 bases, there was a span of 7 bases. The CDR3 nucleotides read TGTGCCAGCAGCTTGGAGGCGGACTACGAGCAGTACTTC. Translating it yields CASSLEADYEQYF.

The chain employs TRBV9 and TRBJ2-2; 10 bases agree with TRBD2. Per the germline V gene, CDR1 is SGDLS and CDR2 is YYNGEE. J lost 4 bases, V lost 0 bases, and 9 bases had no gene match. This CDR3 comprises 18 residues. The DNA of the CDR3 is TGTGCCAGCAGCGTAGCTGGCAGCGGGGGGGCGAGCACCGGGGAGCTGTTTTTT. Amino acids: CASSVAGSGGASTGELFF.

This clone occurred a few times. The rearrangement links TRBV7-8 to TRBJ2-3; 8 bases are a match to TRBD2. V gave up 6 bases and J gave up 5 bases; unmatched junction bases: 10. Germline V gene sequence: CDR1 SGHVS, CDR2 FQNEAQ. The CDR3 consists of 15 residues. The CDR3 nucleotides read TGTGCCAGCAGATTTACTAGCGGAGGTAGAGATACGCAGTATTTT. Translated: CASRFTSGGRDTQYF.

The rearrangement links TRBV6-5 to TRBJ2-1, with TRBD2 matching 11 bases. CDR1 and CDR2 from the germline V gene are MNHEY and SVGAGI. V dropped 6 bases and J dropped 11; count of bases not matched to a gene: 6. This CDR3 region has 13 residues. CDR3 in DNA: TGTGCCAGCAGCCAATCTAGCGGGGGGCAGCAGTTCTTC. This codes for CASSQSSGGQQFF.

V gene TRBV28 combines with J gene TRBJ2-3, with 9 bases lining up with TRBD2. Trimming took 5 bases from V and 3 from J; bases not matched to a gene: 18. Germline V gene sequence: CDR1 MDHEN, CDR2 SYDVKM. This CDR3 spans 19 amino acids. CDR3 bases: TGTGCCAGCAGTACCCTTCGAGGCGGGGGGGCCTTAATTACAGATACGCAGTATTTT. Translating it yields CASSTLRGGGALITDTQYF.

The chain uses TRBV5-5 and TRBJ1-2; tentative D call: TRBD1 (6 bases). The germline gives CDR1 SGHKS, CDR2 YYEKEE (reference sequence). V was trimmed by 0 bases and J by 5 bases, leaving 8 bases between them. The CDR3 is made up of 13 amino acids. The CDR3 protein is CASSLEQGYGYTF. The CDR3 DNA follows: TGTGCCAGCAGCTTGGAACAGGGTTATGGCTACACCTTC.

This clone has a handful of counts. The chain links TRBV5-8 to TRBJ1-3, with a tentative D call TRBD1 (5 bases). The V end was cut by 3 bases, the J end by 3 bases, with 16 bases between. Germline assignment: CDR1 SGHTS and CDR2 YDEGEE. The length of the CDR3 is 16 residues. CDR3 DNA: TGTGCCAGCAGCTATGACACGCTGGGGCTTGGAAACACCATATATTTT. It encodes CASSYDTLGLGNTIYF.

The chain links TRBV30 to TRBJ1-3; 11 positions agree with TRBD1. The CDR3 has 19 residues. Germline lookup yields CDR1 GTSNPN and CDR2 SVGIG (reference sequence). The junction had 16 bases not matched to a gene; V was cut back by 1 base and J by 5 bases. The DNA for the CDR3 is TGTGCCTGGAGTGCCGCCGGGACAGGGGGTCCACGTGGGAGAAACACCATATATTTT. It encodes CAWSAAGTGGPRGRNTIYF.

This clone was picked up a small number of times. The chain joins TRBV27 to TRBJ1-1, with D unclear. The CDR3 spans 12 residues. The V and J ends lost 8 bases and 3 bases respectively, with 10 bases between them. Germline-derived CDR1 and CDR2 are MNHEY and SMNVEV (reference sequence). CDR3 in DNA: TGTGCCAGCGGGAGGAGGGACACTGAAGCTTTCTTT. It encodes CASGRRDTEAFF.

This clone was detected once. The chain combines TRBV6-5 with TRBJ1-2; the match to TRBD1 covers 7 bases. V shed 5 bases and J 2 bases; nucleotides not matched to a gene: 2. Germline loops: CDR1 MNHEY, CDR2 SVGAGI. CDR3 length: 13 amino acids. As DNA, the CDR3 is TGTGCCAGCAGTCTGGACAGGAACTATGGCTACACCTTC. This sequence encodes CASSLDRNYGYTF.

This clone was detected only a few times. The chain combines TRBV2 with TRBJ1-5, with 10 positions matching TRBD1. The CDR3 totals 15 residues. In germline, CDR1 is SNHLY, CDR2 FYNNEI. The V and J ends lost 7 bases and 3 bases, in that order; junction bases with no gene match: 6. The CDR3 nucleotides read TGTGCCAGCACTAGGGACAGGGGATTCAATCAGCCCCAGCATTTT. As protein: CASTRDRGFNQPQHF.

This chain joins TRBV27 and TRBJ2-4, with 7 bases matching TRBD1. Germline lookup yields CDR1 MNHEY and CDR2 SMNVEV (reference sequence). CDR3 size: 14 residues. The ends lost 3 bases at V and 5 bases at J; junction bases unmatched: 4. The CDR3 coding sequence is TGTGCCAGCAGTTTCCGGGACAGACAAAACATTCAGTACTTC. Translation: CASSFRDRQNIQYF.

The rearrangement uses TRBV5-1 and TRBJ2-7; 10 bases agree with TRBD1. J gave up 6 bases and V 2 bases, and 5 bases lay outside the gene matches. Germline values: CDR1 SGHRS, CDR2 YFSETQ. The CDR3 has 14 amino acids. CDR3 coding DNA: TGCGCCAGCAGCTTTGGGACAGGGGTCGGCGAGCAGTACTTC. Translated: CASSFGTGVGEQYF.

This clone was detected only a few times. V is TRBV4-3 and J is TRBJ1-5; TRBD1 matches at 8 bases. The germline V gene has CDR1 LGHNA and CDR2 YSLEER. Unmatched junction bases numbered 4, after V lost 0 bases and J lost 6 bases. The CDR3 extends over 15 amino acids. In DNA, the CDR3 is TGCGCCAGCAGCCAAGACAGGGGGCCGGGTCAGCCCCAGCATTTT. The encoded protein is CASSQDRGPGQPQHF.

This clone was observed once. CDR3 in DNA: TGTGCCAGCAGCTTCTGGGGGGGGGCGAACACCGGGGAGCTGTTTTTT. This codes for CASSFWGGANTGELFF. The chain combines TRBV7-9 with TRBJ2-2; the match to TRBD2 covers 7 bases. In germline, CDR1 is SEHNR, CDR2 FQNEAQ (reference sequence). V dropped 3 bases and J dropped 0; count of bases not matched to a gene: 4. The CDR3 has 16 amino acids.

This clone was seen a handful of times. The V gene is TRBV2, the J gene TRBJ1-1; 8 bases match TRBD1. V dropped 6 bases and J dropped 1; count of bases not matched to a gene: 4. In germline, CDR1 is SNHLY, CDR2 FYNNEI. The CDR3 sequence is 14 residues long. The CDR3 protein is CASRRQGPNTEAFF. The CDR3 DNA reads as TGTGCCAGCAGACGACAGGGGCCGAACACTGAAGCTTTCTTT. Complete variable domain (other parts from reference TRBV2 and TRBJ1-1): EPEVTQTPSHQVTQMGQEVILRCVPISNHLYFYWYRQILGQKVEFLVSFYNNEISEKSEIFDDQFSVERPDGSNFTLKIRSTKLEDSAMYFCASRRQGPNTEAFFGQGTRLTVV.

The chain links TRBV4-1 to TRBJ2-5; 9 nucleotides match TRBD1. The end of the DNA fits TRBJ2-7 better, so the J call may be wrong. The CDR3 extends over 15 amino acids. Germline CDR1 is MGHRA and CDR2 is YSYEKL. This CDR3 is CASSPHRGLTYEQYF. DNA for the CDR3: TGCGCCAGCAGCCCTCACAGGGGGCTAACCTACGAGCAGTACTTC.

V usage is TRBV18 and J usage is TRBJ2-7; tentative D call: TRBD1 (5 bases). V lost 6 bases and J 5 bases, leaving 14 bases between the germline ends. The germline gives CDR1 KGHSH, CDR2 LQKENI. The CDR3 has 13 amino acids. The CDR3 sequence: CASSKPGLNEQYF. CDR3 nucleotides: TGTGCCAGCTCCAAGCCAGGGTTAAACGAGCAGTACTTC. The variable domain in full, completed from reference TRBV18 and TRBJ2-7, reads NAGVMQNPRHLVRRRGQEARLRCSPMKGHSHVYWYRQLPEEGLKFMVYLQKENIIDESGMPKERFSAEFPKEGPSILRIQQVVRGDSAAYFCASSKPGLNEQYFGPGTRLTVT.

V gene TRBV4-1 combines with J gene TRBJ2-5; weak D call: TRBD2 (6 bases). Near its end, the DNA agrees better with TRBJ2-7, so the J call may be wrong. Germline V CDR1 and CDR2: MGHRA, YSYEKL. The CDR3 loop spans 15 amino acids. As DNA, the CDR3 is TGCGCCAGCAGTCCTGGCAGCGGGTTAGCCTACGAGCAGTACTTC. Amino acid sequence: CASSPGSGLAYEQYF.